This T cell receptor beta chain is drawn from a study of regulatory T cells in long-lasting Graves disease. Study conclusions and caveats: Persistent Graves' patients had lower TCR diversity than newly diagnosed ones. A reduction in accuracy may have resulted from the small sample size.

Time point reported: newly diagnosed GD, antithyroid drugs for less than 3 months. Generation of the TCR library employed RNA extracted from PBMCs. Comments on this clonotype: Its specificity is not known.

Both iRepertoire HTBI primers and Arm-PCR of CDR3 regions were used to build the TCR beta libraries. MiXCR, applied by TCRdb to the multiplex PCR reads, yields one record per CDR3 protein. The repertoire holds roughly 560,000 distinct CDR3 sequences, with around 11% as singletons. This sample also appeared in a second study, on T cells in Graves' hyperthyroidism and ophthalmopathy. According to that study: Progression to ophthalmopathy was predicted a median of approximately 6.4 months early.

The source is a woman in her thirties with Graves disease. The sample consisted of peripheral blood mononuclear cells (PBMCs), taken at new diagnosis, from a patient treated with antithyroid drugs.

CDR3 amino acids: CASSPSRVVNSPLHF. For the CDR3, the DNA is TGCGCCAGCAGCCCCTCGAGGGTCGTTAATTCACCCCTCCACTTT. The chain combines TRBV4-1 with TRBJ1-6; D not certain. CDR3 length: 15 residues. Per germline, CDR1 MGHRA and CDR2 YSYEKL. V lost 4 bases, J lost 6 bases, and 13 bases lay in between.